This T cell receptor beta chain was found in a study of T cells in Graves' hyperthyroidism and ophthalmopathy (dated by TCRdb to the late 2010s). The study in broad terms: Peripheral blood samples were taken at initial diagnosis, before any treatment was given. TCR V-J signatures able to tell the groups apart were searched for in a discovery cohort of 95 or so patients, of whom more than 40 had Graves' ophthalmopathy and 55 to 60 had stable Graves' hyperthyroidism. An independent validation cohort of 18 to 20 hyperthyroidism patients and roughly 16 patients who later progressed to ophthalmopathy tested prospective prediction of ophthalmopathy. The 100 discovery patients were divided at random into training and test sets in a 7:3 ratio. The study also compared thyroid tissue and blood T-cell repertoires from about six Graves' hyperthyroidism patients. Once sampling was done, hyperthyroidism patients were given methimazole at a starting dose of 30 mg daily, whereas ophthalmopathy patients were given high-dose intravenous methylprednisolone. The paper describes TCR Vbeta CDR3 sequencing of 135 peripheral blood samples, made up of under 50 ophthalmopathy patients, roughly 72 hyperthyroidism patients and 17 progressor patients.

General study outcomes and caveats: In cross-validation, a model built on a 13 V-J signature told ophthalmopathy apart from stable hyperthyroidism with 87.88% sensitivity and about 81% specificity, and in testing the same model reached 80%/75%. No statistical method was used to fix the sample size in advance, and group allocation was not hidden from the investigators. Blood samples also contained most of the expanded thyroid clonotypes (frequency above 0.001), which suggests that blood repertoires may reflect thyroid immune responses. During validation, the model predicted progression to ophthalmopathy a median of about 5.9 months ahead of onset, with almost 71% sensitivity and about 75% specificity.

Graves' hyperthyroidism was defined as stable when no progression to ophthalmopathy occurred over 18 months of follow-up. The hyperthyroidism patients were between 18 and 65 years old and newly diagnosed, with a disease duration of less than 2 months. Patients with uncontrolled infections, other autoimmune diseases, pregnancy or lactation were excluded. Clinical symptoms, serum thyroxine and TRAb, thyroid ultrasound, and orbital computed tomography formed the basis for the diagnoses. Ficoll-Paque density gradient centrifugation was used to isolate PBMCs from about 9 ml of fresh peripheral blood. Trizol reagent was used to extract total RNA, and RNA quality was then checked on an Agilent 2100 Bioanalyzer. TCR beta CDR3 regions were amplified from RNA transcripts. The first round of RT-PCR for the TCR CDR3 was performed with the HTBI primer set and the Qiagen OneStep RT-PCR kit. Libraries were constructed in a second round of multiplex PCR, after which size selection and purification were carried out. The libraries were sequenced on an Illumina HiSeq2000 using paired-end 100 bp reads. As for how the authors treated the data: SOAPnuke was used to process the raw data, with reads discarded if the reads contained adapters or uncalled bases, had a mean Phred below 15, or lacked an exact constant-primer or identifier match. COPE v1.2.5 was used to merge high-quality paired reads, and clonotypes were defined as unique nucleotide sequences. MiTCR v1.1 was used to align clonotypes to the IMGT TRBV, TRBD and TRBJ reference segments. The analysis included only V-J combinations with a frequency above 0.0001, which together covered around 99% of the repertoires. The TCS score was defined as the ratio of F50 (clonal expansion) to E x V (chaos), calculated using BLOSUM62-based TCRdist between CDR3 peptides within each V-J. Welch's t-statistics and random forest reduced fewer than 600 V-J features to roughly 13, which were used in a naive Bayes classifier (R e1071). TCRdb reprocessing: public reads trimmed at Q25 with fastp, clones called with MiXCR, in-frame beta chains kept. Every entry covers one CDR3 protein and lists the most common genes and DNA from its rows. The authors' filters were not applied to this entry. This sample comprises about 350,000 distinct CDR3 sequences, around 14% of them detected only once. Of the sample, approximately 23% is held by the ten largest clones.

The CDR3 measures 15 amino acids from cysteine to phenylalanine. Of the read, only the CDR3 DNA is kept; its 45 bases are in frame from base 1. The germline V gene sets CDR1 to SGHAT and CDR2 to FQNNGV. V gives up 3 bases and J gives up 6 bases, and the segment between their germline ends measures 17 bases. This clonotype was detected many times. Its recognized antigen is unknown. No much larger clone exists at a distance of one base, and base qualities are not known. The sequence is built from TRBV11-2 and TRBJ1-2; TRBD1 might be the D gene, on 5 matching bases. This clonotype was sampled from a woman aged 25 to 39 with Graves' hyperthyroidism. The sample comprised blood. The CDR3 here reads CASSLRGKELDGYTF. The bases are TGTGCCAGCAGCTTGAGGGGTAAAGAATTGGATGGCTACACCTTC.